This TCR beta chain appears in the sequencing data of a study of response to subunit inactivated influenza vaccine. Regarding the study as a whole: With each seasonal influenza vaccination, the authors suggested, few new T cells are recruited.

The CDR3 sequence is 15 residues long. V shed 5 bases, J shed 6 bases, and the junction held 8 bases outside the gene matches. The V gene's germline CDR1 is SGHTA and CDR2 FQGTGA. One entry per CDR3 protein, called by TCRdb with MiXCR from the RT-PCR reads. Seen here are about 650,000 distinct CDR3 sequences, less than 20% observed once, and the top ten hold around 10%. This clonotype was found a few times. Its antigen remains unidentified. This clonotype was sampled from a middle-aged man who received an inactivated influenza vaccine. The V gene is TRBV7-3, the J gene TRBJ2-1; 9 nucleotides align to TRBD2. The sequencing used PBMCs from blood, collected 12 days after vaccination. The chain's CDR3 is CASSLSSGRPNEQFF. For the CDR3, the DNA is TGTGCCAGCAGCCTAAGCAGCGGGAGGCCCAATGAGCAGTTCTTC.